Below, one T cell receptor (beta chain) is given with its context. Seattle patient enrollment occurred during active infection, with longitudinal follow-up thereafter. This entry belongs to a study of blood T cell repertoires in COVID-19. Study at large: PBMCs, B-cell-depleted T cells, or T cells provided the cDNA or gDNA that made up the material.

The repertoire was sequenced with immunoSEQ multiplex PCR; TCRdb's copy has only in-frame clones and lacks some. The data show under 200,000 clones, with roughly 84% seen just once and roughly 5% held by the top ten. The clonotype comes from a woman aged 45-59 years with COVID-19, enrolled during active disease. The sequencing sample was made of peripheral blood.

CDR3 nucleotide sequence: TGTGCCAGCAAGCTCCACCCCTCGAACACTGAAGCTTTCTTT. It encodes CASKLHPSNTEAFF. The chain is built from TRBV6-4 and TRBJ1-1; D gene unclear. This CDR3 spans 14 amino acids. The germline V and J ends were trimmed by 7 bases and 1 base, with 13 bases remaining between them. Germline V CDR1 and CDR2: MRHNA, SNTAGT.